The 18 T cell receptor beta chains given below trace back to one sample, sequenced in a study of cytomegalovirus exposure and HLA in healthy donors. Produced via immunoSEQ multiplex PCR; TCRdb's table is partial and in-frame only. The profile shows roughly 200,000 clones, around nine tenths of them singletons. Sequencing input: PBMCs. Every receptor here comes from a man aged 25 to 40 in good health and CMV-seropositive.

CDR3 in amino acids: CASSKSRSRSYEQYF. As DNA, the CDR3 is TGTGCCAGCAGCAAATCCCGATCCAGGAGCTACGAGCAGTACTTC. V is TRBV21-1 and J is TRBJ2-7. TRBV21-1 is classified as a pseudogene. CDR3 length: 15 residues.

This rearrangement joins TRBV7-2 to TRBJ2-5, with D unresolved. The CDR3 covers 9 residues. V was clipped by 8 bases and J by 4 bases, with 2 bases between them. Germline CDR1 and CDR2: SGHTA and FQGNSA. The CDR3: CASGETQYF. CDR3 nucleotides: TGTGCCAGCGGAGAGACCCAGTACTTC.

The V and J genes are TRBV6-1 and TRBJ2-1, with D perhaps TRBD1 or TRBD2 (6 bases each). The CDR3 is 14 residues long. Looked up from germline, CDR1 is MNHNS and CDR2 is SASEGT. V was pared by 6 bases and J by 9 bases, with 18 bases between. CDR3 coding DNA: TGTGCCAGCAGCCCAGTGTCGGGGGCGGGTGAGCAGTTCTTC. Translating it yields CASSPVSGAGEQFF.

The chain uses TRBV2 and TRBJ2-5, with D unclear. Germline CDR1 is SNHLY and CDR2 is FYNNEI. There are 12 residues in the CDR3. V dropped 5 bases and J dropped 2 bases, with 6 bases sitting between them. CDR3 residues: CASSYNQETQYF. The CDR3 coding sequence is TGTGCCAGCAGTTATAATCAAGAGACCCAGTACTTC.

The J gene is TRBJ1-5, the V gene TRBV6-6; D is undetermined. V shed 6 bases and J shed 3 bases, with 6 bases lying between them. The CDR3 is 12 residues long. Germline lookup yields CDR1 MNHNY and CDR2 SVGAGI (reference sequence). CDR3 nucleotide sequence: TGTGCCAGCAGCCTCGACAATCAGCCCCAGCATTTT. Its translation: CASSLDNQPQHF.

J is TRBJ2-3 and V is TRBV9; TRBD1 is a possible D gene (6 bases). The CDR3 length is 16 residues. Germline lookup yields CDR1 SGDLS and CDR2 YYNGEE. V was pared by 3 bases and J by 2 bases, with 16 bases between. The CDR3 DNA sequence: TGTGCCAGCAGCGGCGGACAAGGGGGAACCACAGATACGCAGTATTTT. It codes for CASSGGQGGTTDTQYF.

The chain uses TRBV4-2 and TRBJ2-7; 13 nucleotides agree with TRBD2. Per the germline V gene, CDR1 is LGHNA and CDR2 is YNFKEQ. The CDR3 covers 16 residues. Germline trimming cut 4 bases from V and 4 bases from J; bases unmatched to any gene: 7. The CDR3 region has the DNA TGTGCCAGCAGCCCACAACTAGCGGGAGGGTGGTACGAGCAGTACTTC. It specifies CASSPQLAGGWYEQYF.

The chain has TRBV25-1 and TRBJ2-6; tentative D call: TRBD1 (5 bases). CDR3 length: 17 amino acids. Between the trimmed V and J ends, which lost 1 base and 3 bases, there was a span of 13 bases. The V gene's germline CDR1 is MGHDK and CDR2 SYGVNS. The CDR3 DNA reads TGTGCCAGCAGTGAATTAGGCAGGGATGGTGGGGCCAACGTCCTGACTTTC. Translation: CASSELGRDGGANVLTF.

The rearrangement joins TRBV7-9 to TRBJ1-3; D unclear. This CDR3 spans 12 amino acids. Germline V gene data show CDR1 as SEHNR and CDR2 as FQNEAQ (reference sequence). V was pared by 4 bases and J by 9 bases, with 10 bases between. The CDR3 nucleotides read TGTGCCAGCAGCTCCCTTTTGGGCACCATATATTTT. It is translated as CASSSLLGTIYF.

The chain links TRBV27 to TRBJ2-1; D remains unclear. Germline V gene lookup returns CDR1 MNHEY and CDR2 SMNVEV (reference sequence). The CDR3 loop spans 13 amino acids. Trimming took 4 bases from V and 7 from J, leaving 11 bases between them. Written as DNA, the CDR3 is TGTGCCAGCAGTTCCTCCTCCCGGAATGAGCAGTTCTTC. Its protein product is CASSSSSRNEQFF.

The chain employs TRBV6-5 and TRBJ1-2; no firm D call. CDR3 length: 13 residues. Trimming shortened V by 4 bases and J by 8 bases, and 14 bases separated the two germline ends. Germline V gene data show CDR1 as MNHEY and CDR2 as SVGAGI. For the CDR3, the DNA is TGTGCCAGCAGTTCCCCGAGGCGGCGGGGCTACACCTTC. Protein: CASSSPRRRGYTF.

The chain is built from TRBV29-1 and TRBJ1-1, with D possibly being TRBD1 (6 bases). This CDR3 region has 13 residues. Trimming removed 2 bases from V and 7 bases from J, with 14 bases in between. CDR1 is SQVTM, CDR2 ANQGSEA, per germline. This chain's CDR3 is CSVELRGANEAFF. CDR3 in DNA: TGCAGCGTTGAACTAAGGGGGGCAAATGAAGCTTTCTTT.

This clone was observed a single time. The chain employs TRBV7-7 and TRBJ2-3; the D is unclear. There are 13 residues in the CDR3. Germline loops: CDR1 SSHAT, CDR2 FNYEAQ (reference sequence). V lost 1 base and J 6 bases, leaving 8 bases between the germline ends. CDR3: CASSLESEDTQYF. The CDR3 coding sequence is TGTGCCAGCAGCTTAGAGAGTGAGGATACGCAGTATTTT. Together with reference TRBV7-7 and TRBJ2-3, the CDR3 gives the full variable domain: GAGVSQSPRYKVTKRGQDVTLRCDPISSHATLYWYQQALGQGPEFLTYFNYEAQPDKSGLPSDRFSAERPEGSISTLTIQRTEQRDSAMYRCASSLESEDTQYFGPGTRLTVL.

For the CDR3, the DNA is TGTGCCAGCAGCTTAACTTTGGGGGTGGGCAATGAGCAGTTCTTC. Protein product: CASSLTLGVGNEQFF. V is TRBV7-9 and J is TRBJ2-1; the D call may be TRBD1 or TRBD2 (5 bases each). Germline-derived CDR1 and CDR2 are SEHNR and FQNEAQ (reference sequence). V lost 2 bases and J lost 6, with 14 bases in between. The CDR3 contains 15 residues.

The chain recombines TRBV18 with TRBJ2-7, with D perhaps matching TRBD1 (6 bases). V was clipped by 3 bases and J by 5 bases, with 11 bases between them. This CDR3 region has 13 residues. The germline gives CDR1 KGHSH, CDR2 LQKENI. Here the CDR3 reads CASSPRTANEQYF. CDR3 nucleotides: TGTGCCAGCTCACCGCGGACAGCGAACGAGCAGTACTTC.

This clone was seen once. The chain employs TRBV5-6 and TRBJ2-6; D is possibly TRBD1 (5 bases). This CDR3 region has 17 residues. Per the germline V gene, CDR1 is SGHDT and CDR2 is YYEEEE. The germline V and J ends were trimmed by 4 bases and 3 bases, with 17 bases remaining between them. For the CDR3, the DNA is TGTGCCAGCAGCCGGGTTCTAGGGGTGTTTGGGGCCAACGTCCTGACTTTC. This encodes CASSRVLGVFGANVLTF.

J is TRBJ2-1 and V is TRBV2, with D perhaps TRBD2 (7 bases). This CDR3 is built from 15 residues. CDR1 SNHLY and CDR2 FYNNEI come from the germline V gene. Trimming removed 7 bases at V and 4 bases at J, with 17 bases between. CDR3 bases: TGTGCCAGCACTGGGGGGGCCCTTGTATACAATGAGCAGTTCTTC. It is translated as CASTGGALVYNEQFF. Full variable domain (outside the CDR3, taken from reference TRBV2 and TRBJ2-1): EPEVTQTPSHQVTQMGQEVILRCVPISNHLYFYWYRQILGQKVEFLVSFYNNEISEKSEIFDDQFSVERPDGSNFTLKIRSTKLEDSAMYFCASTGGALVYNEQFFGPGTRLTVL.

The chain links TRBV19 to TRBJ2-7; TRBD1 might be the D (6 bases). The germline gives CDR1 LNHDA, CDR2 SQIVND (reference sequence). Trimming left V 2 bases short and J 0 bases short, with 8 bases between. The CDR3 is 14 residues long. This CDR3 reads CASSISGDSYEQYF. The CDR3 DNA is TGTGCCAGTAGTATATCAGGGGACTCCTACGAGCAGTACTTC.